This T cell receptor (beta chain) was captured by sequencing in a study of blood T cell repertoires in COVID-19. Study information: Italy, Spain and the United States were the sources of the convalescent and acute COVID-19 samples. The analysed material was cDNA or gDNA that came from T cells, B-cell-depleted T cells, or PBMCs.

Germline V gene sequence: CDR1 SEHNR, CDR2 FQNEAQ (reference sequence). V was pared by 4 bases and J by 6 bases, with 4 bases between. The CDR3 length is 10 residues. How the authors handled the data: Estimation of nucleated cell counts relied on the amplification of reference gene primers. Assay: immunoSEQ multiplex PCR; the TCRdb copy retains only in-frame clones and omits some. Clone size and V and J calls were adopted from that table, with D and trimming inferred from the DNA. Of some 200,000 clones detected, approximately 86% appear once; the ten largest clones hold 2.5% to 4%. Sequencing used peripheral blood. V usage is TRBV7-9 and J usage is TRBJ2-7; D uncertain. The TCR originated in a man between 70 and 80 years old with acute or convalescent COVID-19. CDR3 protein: CASSSGEQYF. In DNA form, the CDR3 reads TGTGCCAGCAGCTCAGGCGAGCAGTACTTC.